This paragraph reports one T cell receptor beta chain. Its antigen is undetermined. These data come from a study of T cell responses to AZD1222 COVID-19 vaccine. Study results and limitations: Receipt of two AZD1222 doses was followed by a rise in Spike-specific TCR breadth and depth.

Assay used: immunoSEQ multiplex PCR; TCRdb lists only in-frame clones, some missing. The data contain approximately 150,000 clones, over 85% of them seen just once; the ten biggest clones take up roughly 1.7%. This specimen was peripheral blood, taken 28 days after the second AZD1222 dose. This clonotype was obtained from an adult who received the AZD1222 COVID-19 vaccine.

The CDR3 sequence is CASSRATGGHTEAFF. CDR3 DNA sequence: TGTGCCAGCAGTAGGGCGACAGGGGGCCACACTGAAGCTTTCTTT. The chain combines TRBV6-2 or TRBV6-3 with TRBJ1-1, with 10 positions matching TRBD1. The germline V gene has CDR1 MNHEY and CDR2 SVGEGT. The CDR3 totals 15 residues. The V gene end was trimmed by 5 bases and the J gene end by 3 bases; junction bases not matched to a gene: 6.